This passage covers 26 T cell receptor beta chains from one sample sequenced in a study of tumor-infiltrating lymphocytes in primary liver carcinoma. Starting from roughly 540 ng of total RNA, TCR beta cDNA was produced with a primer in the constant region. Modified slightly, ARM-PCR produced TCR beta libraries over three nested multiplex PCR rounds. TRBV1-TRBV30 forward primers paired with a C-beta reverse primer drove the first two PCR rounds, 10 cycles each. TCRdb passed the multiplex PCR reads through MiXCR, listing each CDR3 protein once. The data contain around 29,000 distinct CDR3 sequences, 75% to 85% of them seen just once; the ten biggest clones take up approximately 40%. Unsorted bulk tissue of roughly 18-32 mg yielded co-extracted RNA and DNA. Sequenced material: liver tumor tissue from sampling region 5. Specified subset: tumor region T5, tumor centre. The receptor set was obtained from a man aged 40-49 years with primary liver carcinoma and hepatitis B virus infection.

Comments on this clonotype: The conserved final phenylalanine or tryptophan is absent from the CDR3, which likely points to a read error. CDR3 loop: CASNASDRASYEQYL. CDR3 in DNA: TGTGCCAGCAACGCATCTGACAGGGCGTCCTACGAGCAGTACTTG. The chain is built from TRBV11-2 and TRBJ2-7; TRBD1 aligns across 7 bases. CDR1 SGHAT and CDR2 FQNNGV come from the germline V gene. This CDR3 spans 15 amino acids. The V gene end was trimmed by 7 bases and the J gene end by 1 base; junction bases not matched to a gene: 10.

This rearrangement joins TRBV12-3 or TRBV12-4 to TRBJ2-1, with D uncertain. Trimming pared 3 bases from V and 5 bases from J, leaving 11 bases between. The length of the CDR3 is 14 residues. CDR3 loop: CASSFSNWHNEQFF. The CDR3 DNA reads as TGTGCCAGCAGTTTTAGCAACTGGCACAATGAGCAGTTCTTC.

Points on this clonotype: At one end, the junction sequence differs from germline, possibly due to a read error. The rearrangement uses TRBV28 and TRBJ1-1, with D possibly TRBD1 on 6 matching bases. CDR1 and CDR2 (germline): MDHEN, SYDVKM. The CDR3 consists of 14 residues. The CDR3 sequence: CVSRPGQSNTEAFF. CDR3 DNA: TGTGTCAGCAGACCCGGACAGTCCAACACTGAAGCTTTCTTT.

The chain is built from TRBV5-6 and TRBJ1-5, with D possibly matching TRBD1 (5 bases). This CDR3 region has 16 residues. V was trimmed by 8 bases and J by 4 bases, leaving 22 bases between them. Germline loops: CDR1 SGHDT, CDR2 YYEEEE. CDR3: CASRVGGVYRNQPQHF. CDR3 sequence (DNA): TGTGCCAGTAGAGTGGGGGGAGTTTATAGGAATCAGCCCCAGCATTTT.

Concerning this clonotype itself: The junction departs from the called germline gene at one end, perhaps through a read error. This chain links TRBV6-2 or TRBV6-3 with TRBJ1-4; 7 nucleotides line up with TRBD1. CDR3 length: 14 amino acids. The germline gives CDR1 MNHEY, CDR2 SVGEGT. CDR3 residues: CTSSLRQGNEKLFF. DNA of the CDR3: TGCACCAGCAGTTTACGACAGGGAAACGAAAAACTGTTTTTT.

The CDR3 spells CASSLVASPNTGELFF. CDR3 coding DNA: TGCGCCAGCAGCTTGGTGGCTAGTCCAAACACCGGGGAGCTGTTTTTT. The V call is TRBV5-1, the J call TRBJ2-2; D is undetermined. This CDR3 comprises 16 residues. V gave up 0 bases and J gave up 2 bases, with 11 bases separating them. CDR1 and CDR2 from the germline V gene are SGHRS and YFSETQ.

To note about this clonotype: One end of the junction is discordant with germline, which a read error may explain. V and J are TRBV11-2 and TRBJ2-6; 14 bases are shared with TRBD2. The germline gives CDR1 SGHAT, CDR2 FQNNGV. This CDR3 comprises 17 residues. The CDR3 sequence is CASIRLAGGPGANVQTF. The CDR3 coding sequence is TGTGCCAGCATCCGACTAGCGGGAGGGCCAGGGGCCAACGTCCAGACTTTC.

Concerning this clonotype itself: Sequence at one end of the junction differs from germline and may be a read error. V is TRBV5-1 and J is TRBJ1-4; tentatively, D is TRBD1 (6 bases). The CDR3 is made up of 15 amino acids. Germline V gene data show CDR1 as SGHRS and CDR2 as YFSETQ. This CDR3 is CATSHEDRSNEKLFF. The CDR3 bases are TGCGCCACCAGTCATGAGGACAGATCTAATGAAAAGCTGTTTTTT.

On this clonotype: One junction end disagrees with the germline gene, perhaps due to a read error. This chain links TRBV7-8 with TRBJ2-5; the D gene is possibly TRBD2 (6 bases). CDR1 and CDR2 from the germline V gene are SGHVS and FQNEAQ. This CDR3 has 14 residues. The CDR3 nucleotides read TGTGCCGGCAGACCCGGGGGTGGGCAAGAGATCCAGTACTTC. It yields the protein CAGRPGGGQEIQYF. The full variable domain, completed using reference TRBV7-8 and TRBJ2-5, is GAGVSQSPRYKVAKRGQDVALRCDPISGHVSLFWYQQALGQGPEFLTYFQNEAQLDKSGLPSDRFFAERPEGSVSTLKIQRTQQEDSAVYLCAGRPGGGQEIQYFGPGTRLLVL.

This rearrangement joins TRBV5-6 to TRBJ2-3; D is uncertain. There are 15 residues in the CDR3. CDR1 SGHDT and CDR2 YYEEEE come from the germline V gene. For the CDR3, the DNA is TGTGTCGGCAGCTTGGGGTCTGTGAGCACAGATACGCAGTATTTT. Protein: CVGSLGSVSTDTQYF.

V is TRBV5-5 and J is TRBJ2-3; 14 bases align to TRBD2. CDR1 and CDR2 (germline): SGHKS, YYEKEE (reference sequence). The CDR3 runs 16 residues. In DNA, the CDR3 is TGTATCAGCAGCCCGGGACTAGCGGGGGCCACAGATACGCAGTATTTT. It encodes CISSPGLAGATDTQYF.

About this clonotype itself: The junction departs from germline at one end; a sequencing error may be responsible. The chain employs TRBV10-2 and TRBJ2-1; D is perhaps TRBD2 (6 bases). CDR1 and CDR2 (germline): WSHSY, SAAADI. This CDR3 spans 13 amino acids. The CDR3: CASNLTRLAEQFF. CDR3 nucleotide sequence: TGTGCCAGCAACCTGACTAGGTTGGCTGAGCAGTTCTTC.

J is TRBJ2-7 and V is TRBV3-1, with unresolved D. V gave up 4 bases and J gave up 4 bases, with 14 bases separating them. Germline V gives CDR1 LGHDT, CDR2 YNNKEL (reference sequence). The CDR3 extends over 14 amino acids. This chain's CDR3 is CASSPDGISYEQYF. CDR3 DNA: TGTGCCAGCAGCCCGGACGGTATATCATACGAGCAGTACTTC.

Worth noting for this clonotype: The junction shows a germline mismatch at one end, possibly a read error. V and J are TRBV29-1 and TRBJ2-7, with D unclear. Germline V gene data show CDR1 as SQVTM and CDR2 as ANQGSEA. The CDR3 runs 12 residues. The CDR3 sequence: CSIFSNSYEQYF. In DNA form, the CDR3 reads TGCAGCATATTCAGCAACTCCTACGAACAGTACTTC.

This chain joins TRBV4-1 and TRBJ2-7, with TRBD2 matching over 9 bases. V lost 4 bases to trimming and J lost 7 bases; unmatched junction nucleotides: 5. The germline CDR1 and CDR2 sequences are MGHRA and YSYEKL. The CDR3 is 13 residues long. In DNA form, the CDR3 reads TGCGCCAGCAGCCTAGCGGGAGAAAGTGAGCAGTACTTC. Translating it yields CASSLAGESEQYF.

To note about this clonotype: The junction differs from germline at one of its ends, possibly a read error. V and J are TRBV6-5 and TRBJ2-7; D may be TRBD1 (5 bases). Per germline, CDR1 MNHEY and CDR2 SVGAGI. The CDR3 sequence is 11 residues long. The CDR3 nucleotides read TGTGCCATCAGGGTTGGATACGATCAGTACTTC. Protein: CAIRVGYDQYF.

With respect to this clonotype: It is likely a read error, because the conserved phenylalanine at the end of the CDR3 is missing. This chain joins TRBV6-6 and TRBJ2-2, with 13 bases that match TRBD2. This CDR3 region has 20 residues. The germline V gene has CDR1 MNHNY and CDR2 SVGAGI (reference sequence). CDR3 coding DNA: TGTTCCAGCAATCCGCTCGTGGGACTAGCGGGGCCAACGAACACCGGGGAGCTGTTTTCT. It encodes CSSNPLVGLAGPTNTGELFS.

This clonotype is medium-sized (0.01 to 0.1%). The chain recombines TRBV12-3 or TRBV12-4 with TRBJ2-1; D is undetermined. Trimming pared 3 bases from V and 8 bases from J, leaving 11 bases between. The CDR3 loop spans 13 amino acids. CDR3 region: CASSLVATHEQFF. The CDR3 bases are TGTGCCAGCAGTTTGGTTGCAACCCATGAGCAGTTCTTC.

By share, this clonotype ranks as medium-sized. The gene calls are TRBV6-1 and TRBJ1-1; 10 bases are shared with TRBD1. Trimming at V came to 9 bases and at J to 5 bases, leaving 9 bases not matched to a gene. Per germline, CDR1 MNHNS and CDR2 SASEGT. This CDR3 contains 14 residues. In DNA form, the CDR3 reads TGTGCCAGTCGAAGACAGGGGGCTGTGACTGAAGCTTTCTTT. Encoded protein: CASRRQGAVTEAFF.

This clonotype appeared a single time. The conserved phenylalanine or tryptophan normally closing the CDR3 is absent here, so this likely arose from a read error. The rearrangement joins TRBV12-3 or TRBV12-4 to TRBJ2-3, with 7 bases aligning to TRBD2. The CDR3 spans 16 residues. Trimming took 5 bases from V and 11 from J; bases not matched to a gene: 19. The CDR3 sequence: CASSLQGTGGSVGQYL. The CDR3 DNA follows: TGTGCCAGCAGTCTACAAGGGACTGGCGGGAGCGTCGGGCAGTATTTG.

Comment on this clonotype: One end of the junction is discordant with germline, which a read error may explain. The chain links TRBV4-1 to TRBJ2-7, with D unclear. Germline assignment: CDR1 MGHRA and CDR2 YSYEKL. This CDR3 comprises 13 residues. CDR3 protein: CASSSWRWYEQYF. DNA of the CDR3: TGCGCCAGCAGTAGCTGGAGATGGTACGAGCAGTATTTC.

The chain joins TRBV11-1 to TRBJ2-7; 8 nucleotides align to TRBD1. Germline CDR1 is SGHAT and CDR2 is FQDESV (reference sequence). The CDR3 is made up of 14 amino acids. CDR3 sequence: CVSSPGQGSSEQYF. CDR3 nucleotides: TGTGTAAGCAGCCCCGGACAGGGTTCAAGCGAGCAGTACTTC.

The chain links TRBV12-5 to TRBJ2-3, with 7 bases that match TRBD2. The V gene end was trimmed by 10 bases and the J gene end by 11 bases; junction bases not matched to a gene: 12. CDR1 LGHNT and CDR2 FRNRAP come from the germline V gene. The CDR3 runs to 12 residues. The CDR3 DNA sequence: TGTGCTAATGGCTTCGGTGCGGGAGAGCAGTATTTT. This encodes CANGFGAGEQYF.

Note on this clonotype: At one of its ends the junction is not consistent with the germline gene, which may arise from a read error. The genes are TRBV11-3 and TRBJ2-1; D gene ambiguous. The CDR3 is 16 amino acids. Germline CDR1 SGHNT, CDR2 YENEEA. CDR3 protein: CASSSGGRSSNNEQFF. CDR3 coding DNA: TGTGCCAGTAGTTCAGGCGGCCGGAGCTCCAACAATGAGCAGTTCTTC.

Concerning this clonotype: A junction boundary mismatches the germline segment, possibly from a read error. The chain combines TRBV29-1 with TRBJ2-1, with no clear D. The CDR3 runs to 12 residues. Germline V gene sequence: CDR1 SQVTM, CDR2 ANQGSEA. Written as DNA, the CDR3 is TGCAGTGTTAGACAAGGTGGGAATGAGCACTTCTTC. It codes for CSVRQGGNEHFF.

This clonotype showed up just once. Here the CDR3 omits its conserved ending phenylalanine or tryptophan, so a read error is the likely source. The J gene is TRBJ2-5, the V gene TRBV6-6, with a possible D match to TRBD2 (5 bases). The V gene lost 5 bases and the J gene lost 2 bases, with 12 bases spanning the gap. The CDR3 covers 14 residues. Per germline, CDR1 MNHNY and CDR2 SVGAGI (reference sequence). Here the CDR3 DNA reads TGTGCCAGCAGTCACGGCGGGCGACAAGAGACCCAGTACCTC. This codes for CASSHGGRQETQYL.